This T cell receptor (beta chain) comes out of a study of T cell responses to AZD1222 COVID-19 vaccine. Background on the study: Doses given second, at about 4 or about 12 weeks, were pooled.

CDR3 length equals 15 residues. CDR1 is MNHEY, CDR2 SVGAGI, per germline. V dropped 6 bases and J dropped 0 bases, with 14 bases sitting between them. Study observations and caveats: White British ancestry dominated among donors, who included more females, and clonal diversity was possibly underestimated.

Comment on this clone: No antigen is known for it.

Sequenced by immunoSEQ multiplex PCR; TCRdb stores in-frame clones only, minus some. The table records some 120,000 clones, over 75% of them present only once. The chain is built from TRBV6-5 and TRBJ1-1, with D maybe TRBD1 (5 bases). The source of this sequence is an adult in good health. The sample was peripheral blood, taken on day 0 of AZD1222 vaccination. CDR3 nucleotides: TGTGCCAGCAGACTCCTCACAGGAATGAACACTGAAGCTTTCTTT. Amino acid sequence: CASRLLTGMNTEAFF.